Following are 16 T cell receptor beta chains from one sample sequenced in a study of siplizumab effects on memory and regulatory T cells. Clones were read by immunoSEQ multiplex PCR, and TCRdb kept only the in-frame ones, dropping some. The table shows just over 60,000 clones, with less than 80% occurring only once. The sequencing input was memory CD4+ T cells sorted from blood. The receptors here all came from a human donor in good health.

The chain is built from TRBV4-3 and TRBJ2-3; maybe TRBD2 (5 bases). This CDR3 spans 15 amino acids. Germline assignment: CDR1 LGHNA and CDR2 YSLEER. Trimming removed 3 bases at V and 4 bases at J, with 14 bases between. The CDR3 DNA reads TGCGCCAGCAGCCAGGCCGGCGCGGGTCCAGATACGCAGTATTTT. Translated: CASSQAGAGPDTQYF.

The chain uses TRBV11-2 and TRBJ1-2, with TRBD1 matching over 9 bases. The ends lost 4 bases at V and 8 bases at J; junction bases unmatched: 11. The CDR3 sequence is 15 residues long. Germline V CDR1 and CDR2: SGHAT, FQNNGV. The CDR3 here is CASSSTGGRTGGYTF. The CDR3 bases are TGTGCCAGCAGCTCTACAGGGGGCCGAACTGGGGGCTACACCTTC.

The rearrangement uses TRBV6-1 and TRBJ1-2; D is unclear. The germline V gene encodes CDR1 MNHNS and CDR2 SASEGT. Trimming pared 0 bases from V and 7 bases from J, leaving 15 bases between. The CDR3 is made up of 15 amino acids. The CDR3, as DNA: TGTGCCAGCAGTGAAGCCGGTAGGTCTACGGGTGGCTACACCTTC. This translates into CASSEAGRSTGGYTF.

This clone was found a few times. The junction does not match germline at one end; this may be a read error. This chain links TRBV2 with TRBJ1-3; 7 positions agree with TRBD1. Germline lookup yields CDR1 SNHLY and CDR2 FYNNEI. The CDR3 runs 8 residues. CDR3 DNA sequence: TGTGCCGGCCAGGGACAGATCTTT. Its translation is CAGQGQIF.

J is TRBJ2-1 and V is TRBV11-3, with 7 bases aligning to TRBD2. Losses at the gene ends were 5 bases for V and 4 bases for J; bases not matched to a gene: 11. Germline V CDR1 and CDR2: SGHNT, YENEEA. The CDR3 sequence is 16 residues long. CDR3 DNA: TGTGCCAGCAGCCCGGCGCGGGGGAGCGTATACAATGAGCAGTTCTTC. Its protein is CASSPARGSVYNEQFF.

The rearrangement uses TRBV9 and TRBJ2-7; 8 positions agree with TRBD1. Germline V gene data show CDR1 as SGDLS and CDR2 as YYNGEE. This CDR3 contains 17 residues. The trim removed 0 bases at V and 4 bases at J, leaving 12 bases unmatched. The CDR3 nucleotides are TGTGCCAGCAGCGTAGGGGGCCCAGGGGGCGTTCGGTACGAGCAGTACTTC. As protein: CASSVGGPGGVRYEQYF.

The chain employs TRBV2 and TRBJ1-1, with D unclear. CDR1 is SNHLY and CDR2 is FYNNEI in the germline V gene. Trimming stripped 8 bases from V and 0 bases from J, with 16 bases between. This CDR3 is 15 amino acids long. CDR3 sequence: CASLGTVKMNTEAFF. CDR3 bases: TGTGCCAGCTTGGGAACAGTGAAAATGAACACTGAAGCTTTCTTT.

This chain links TRBV11-2 with TRBJ2-5; D may be TRBD1 (5 bases). CDR1 and CDR2 (germline): SGHAT, FQNNGV. The CDR3 has 14 amino acids. V lost 3 bases, J lost 5 bases, and 13 bases lay in between. CDR3 sequence reads: CASSFLGVGETQYF. The DNA for the CDR3 is TGTGCCAGCAGCTTTTTAGGGGTGGGGGAGACCCAGTACTTC.

DNA of the CDR3: TGTGCCAGCAGCTTCGGGGGACCCAACACTGAAGCTTTCTTT. The encoded protein is CASSFGGPNTEAFF. The rearrangement links TRBV13 to TRBJ1-1, with a tentative D call TRBD1 (5 bases). CDR3 length: 14 amino acids. Trimming pared 3 bases from V and 2 bases from J, leaving 10 bases between. Germline lookup yields CDR1 PRHDT and CDR2 FYEKMQ (reference sequence). Filled out from reference TRBV13 and TRBJ1-1, the complete variable domain reads AAGVIQSPRHLIKEKRETATLKCYPIPRHDTVYWYQQGPGQDPQFLISFYEKMQSDKGSIPDRFSAQQFSDYHSELNMSSLELGDSALYFCASSFGGPNTEAFFGQGTRLTVV.

This chain uses TRBV11-2 with TRBJ1-1, with D perhaps matching TRBD1 (5 bases). This CDR3 spans 16 amino acids. Trimming took 2 bases from V and 2 from J, leaving 15 bases between them. CDR1 SGHAT and CDR2 FQNNGV come from the germline V gene. CDR3 region: CASSLLGGAINTEAFF. CDR3 DNA: TGTGCCAGCAGCTTACTCGGGGGTGCGATCAACACTGAAGCTTTCTTT.

The chain carries TRBV28 and TRBJ1-1, with D possibly matching TRBD1 (6 bases). Germline V CDR1 and CDR2: MDHEN, SYDVKM. This CDR3 region has 11 residues. With 5 bases removed from V and 11 bases from J, the gap between germline ends came to 12 bases. The CDR3 DNA reads as TGTGCCAGCAGTGTTGACAGGAGCGCTTTCTTT. Translated, it gives CASSVDRSAFF.

The chain uses TRBV7-6 and TRBJ1-5; tentatively, D is TRBD1 (5 bases). This CDR3 is built from 18 residues. Germline V lookup: CDR1 SGHVS, CDR2 FNYEAQ. Trimming pared 1 base from V and 0 bases from J, leaving 16 bases between. DNA for the CDR3: TGTGCCAGCAGCTTAGTAGAAGCCGGGACGAATAGCAATCAGCCCCAGCATTTT. It yields the protein CASSLVEAGTNSNQPQHF.

The gene calls are TRBV18 and TRBJ1-2; D not certain. Deletions cut 7 bases from V and 3 bases from J, with 9 bases between. The germline gives CDR1 KGHSH, CDR2 LQKENI. This CDR3 has 12 residues. CDR3 in DNA: TGTGCCAGCTTGCGAGGAGACTATGGCTACACCTTC. Protein sequence: CASLRGDYGYTF. The full variable domain, completed using reference TRBV18 and TRBJ1-2, is NAGVMQNPRHLVRRRGQEARLRCSPMKGHSHVYWYRQLPEEGLKFMVYLQKENIIDESGMPKERFSAEFPKEGPSILRIQQVVRGDSAAYFCASLRGDYGYTFGSGTRLTVV.

The CDR3 loop reads CASSLGQGRSYEQYF. The CDR3 DNA sequence: TGCGCCAGCAGCCTGGGACAGGGGCGTTCCTACGAGCAGTACTTC. This chain connects TRBV5-1 to TRBJ2-7; TRBD1 agrees at 10 bases. The CDR3 is 15 residues long. V gave up 4 bases and J gave up 1 base; unmatched junction bases: 5. Germline lookup yields CDR1 SGHRS and CDR2 YFSETQ. The whole variable domain, remainder taken from reference TRBV5-1 and TRBJ2-7, is KAGVTQTPRYLIKTRGQQVTLSCSPISGHRSVSWYQQTPGQGLQFLFEYFSETQRNKGNFPGRFSGRQFSNSRSEMNVSTLELGDSALYLCASSLGQGRSYEQYFGPGTRLTVT.

The chain joins TRBV6-5 to TRBJ1-2; D not resolved. Germline values: CDR1 MNHEY, CDR2 SVGAGI. The CDR3 length is 15 residues. V gave up 0 bases and J gave up 2 bases, with 10 bases separating them. CDR3 bases: TGTGCCAGCAGTTACTCGAATGAAGGAAACTATGGCTACACCTTC. This encodes CASSYSNEGNYGYTF.

The V gene is TRBV5-1, the J gene TRBJ2-1; D gene ambiguous. Germline V lookup: CDR1 SGHRS, CDR2 YFSETQ. The CDR3 has 13 residues. V was pared by 5 bases and J by 0 bases, with 6 bases between. This CDR3 reads CASRSGSYNEQFF. In DNA, the CDR3 is TGCGCCAGCAGGTCCGGCTCCTACAATGAGCAGTTCTTC. Combining the CDR3 with reference TRBV5-1 and TRBJ2-1 gives the whole variable domain KAGVTQTPRYLIKTRGQQVTLSCSPISGHRSVSWYQQTPGQGLQFLFEYFSETQRNKGNFPGRFSGRQFSNSRSEMNVSTLELGDSALYLCASRSGSYNEQFFGPGTRLTVL.